A single sample is the source of the 9 T cell receptor beta chains below, sequenced in a study of cytomegalovirus exposure and HLA in healthy donors. The method was immunoSEQ multiplex PCR; TCRdb's version includes in-frame clones alone and lacks a portion of them. The sample records under 100,000 clones, about 95% being singletons. Sequenced input: PBMCs. Receptor source: a young woman in good health and CMV-seronegative.

This clone occurred a few times. J is TRBJ2-2 and V is TRBV28, with 7 bases fitting TRBD1. With V trimmed by 8 bases and J by 0 bases, 3 bases remained unmatched. CDR1 is MDHEN, CDR2 SYDVKM, per germline. The CDR3 has 14 amino acids. This chain's CDR3 is CASRGQPNTGELFF. In nucleotides, the CDR3 is TGTGCCAGCCGGGGACAGCCGAACACCGGGGAGCTGTTTTTT.

The chain recombines TRBV6-5 with TRBJ1-5; 12 bases match TRBD1. V shed 5 bases and J 4 bases; nucleotides not matched to a gene: 3. The CDR3 has 15 amino acids. CDR1 MNHEY and CDR2 SVGAGI come from the germline V gene. The CDR3 is CASSRDRGRNQPQHF. CDR3 nucleotides: TGTGCCAGCAGTAGGGACAGGGGGCGAAATCAGCCCCAGCATTTT.

The rearrangement joins TRBV5-4 to TRBJ2-7; 10 bases match TRBD1. The V gene's germline CDR1 is SGHNT and CDR2 YYREEE (reference sequence). V was pared by 3 bases and J by 3 bases, with 6 bases of the junction left unmatched. The CDR3 totals 15 residues. CDR3 sequence reads: CASSSPGQGSYEQYF. The CDR3 nucleotides read TGTGCCAGCAGCTCGCCGGGACAGGGGAGCTACGAGCAGTACTTC.

This sequence joins TRBV27 and TRBJ1-1; D perhaps matches TRBD1 (5 bases). Trimming removed 2 bases from V and 5 bases from J, with 12 bases in between. Germline V gene sequence: CDR1 MNHEY, CDR2 SMNVEV (reference sequence). There are 14 residues in the CDR3. CDR3 sequence reads: CASSLGGVWTEAFF. CDR3 DNA: TGTGCCAGCAGTTTAGGGGGGGTTTGGACTGAAGCTTTCTTT.

The chain has TRBV19 and TRBJ2-7; the match to TRBD1 covers 7 bases. Trimming took 3 bases from V and 4 from J; bases not matched to a gene: 6. Per the germline V gene, CDR1 is LNHDA and CDR2 is SQIVND (reference sequence). The CDR3 has 14 amino acids. CDR3 nucleotides: TGTGCCAGTAGTATTGGGTCGGGACAGTACGAGCAGTACTTC. This encodes CASSIGSGQYEQYF.

This rearrangement joins TRBV19 to TRBJ2-7; the D gene is possibly TRBD2 (6 bases). The CDR3 runs to 14 residues. Trimming removed 4 bases from V and 2 bases from J, with 12 bases in between. Looked up from germline, CDR1 is LNHDA and CDR2 is SQIVND (reference sequence). The CDR3 here is CASSNPGLTYEQYF. The CDR3 nucleotides read TGTGCCAGTAGTAACCCGGGACTCACCTACGAGCAGTACTTC.

In its sample, this clone was seen once. This rearrangement joins TRBV12-5 to TRBJ2-7; 8 nucleotides match TRBD1. Germline V gene data show CDR1 as LGHNT and CDR2 as FRNRAP. The V and J ends lost 2 bases and 0 bases, in that order; junction bases with no gene match: 9. This CDR3 has 17 residues. The CDR3: CASGLQMTGESSYEQYF. The CDR3 DNA reads as TGTGCTAGTGGTTTGCAAATGACAGGGGAAAGCTCCTACGAGCAGTACTTC.

V is TRBV6-6 and J is TRBJ1-2, with TRBD1 as a possible D gene (5 bases). Germline V lookup: CDR1 MNHNY, CDR2 SVGAGI (reference sequence). This CDR3 spans 13 amino acids. Trimming removed 6 bases at V and 0 bases at J, with 8 bases between. The CDR3 sequence is CASRTGANYGYTF. As DNA, the CDR3 is TGTGCCAGCAGAACAGGAGCTAACTATGGCTACACCTTC.

The chain has TRBV28 and TRBJ2-7; the match to TRBD2 covers 8 bases. Unmatched junction bases numbered 6, after V lost 2 bases and J lost 0 bases. Germline V gene lookup returns CDR1 MDHEN and CDR2 SYDVKM. CDR3 length equals 16 residues. The CDR3 region has the DNA TGTGCCAGCAGTTTAGAAGCGGGAGTCCCCTCCTACGAGCAGTACTTC. Translating gives CASSLEAGVPSYEQYF.